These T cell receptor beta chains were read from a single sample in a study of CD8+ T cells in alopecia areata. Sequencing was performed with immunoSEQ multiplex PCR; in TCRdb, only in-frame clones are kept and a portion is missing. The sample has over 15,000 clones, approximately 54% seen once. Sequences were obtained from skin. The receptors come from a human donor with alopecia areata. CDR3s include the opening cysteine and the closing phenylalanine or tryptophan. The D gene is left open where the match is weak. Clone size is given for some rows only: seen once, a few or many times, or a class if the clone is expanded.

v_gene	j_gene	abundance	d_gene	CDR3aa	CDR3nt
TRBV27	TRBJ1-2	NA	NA	CASSFGTGTPSGGYTF	TGTGCCAGCAGTTTTGGTACTGGGACGCCCTCGGGGGGCTACACCTTC
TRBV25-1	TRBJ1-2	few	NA	CASSENGYGYTF	TGTGCCAGCAGTGAAAATGGATATGGCTACACCTTC
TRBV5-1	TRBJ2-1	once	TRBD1	CASSLVGQSSYNEQFF	TGCGCCAGCAGCTTGGTGGGACAGAGCTCCTACAATGAGCAGTTCTTC
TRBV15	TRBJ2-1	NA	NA	CATSRDRWDEQFF	TGTGCCACCAGCAGGGACCGTTGGGATGAGCAGTTCTTC
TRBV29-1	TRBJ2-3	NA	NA	CSVEDGGYGATDTQYF	TGCAGCGTTGAAGATGGGGGCTACGGGGCCACAGATACGCAGTATTTT
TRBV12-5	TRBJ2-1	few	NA	CASGLGGSSYNEQFF	TGTGCTAGTGGTTTGGGTGGGAGCTCCTACAATGAGCAGTTCTTC
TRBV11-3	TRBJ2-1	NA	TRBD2	CASSWLAGSMNEQFF	TGTGCCAGCAGCTGGCTAGCGGGATCGATGAATGAGCAGTTCTTC
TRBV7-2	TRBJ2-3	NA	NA	CASSCGVRGRDTQYF	TGTGCCAGCAGCTGCGGCGTCAGGGGAAGGGATACGCAGTATTTT
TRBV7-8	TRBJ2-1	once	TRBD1	CASSLAGQGDRGEQFF	TGTGCCAGCAGCTTAGCCGGACAGGGGGATCGGGGTGAGCAGTTCTTC
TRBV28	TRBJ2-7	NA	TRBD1	CASRRQGIYYEQYF	TGTGCCAGCAGACGACAGGGGATTTACTACGAGCAGTACTTC
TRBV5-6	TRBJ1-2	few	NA	CASSPISEGAYGYTF	TGTGCCAGCAGCCCGATAAGCGAGGGAGCCTATGGCTACACCTTC
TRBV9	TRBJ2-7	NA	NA	CASSVDGTYEQYF	TGTGCCAGCAGCGTGGACGGTACCTACGAGCAGTACTTC
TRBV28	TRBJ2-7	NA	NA	CASTLSYGTSGEQYF	TGTGCCAGCACCCTCTCATATGGGACCTCTGGGGAGCAGTACTTC
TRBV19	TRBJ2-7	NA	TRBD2	CASSPALSGSSYEQYF	TGTGCCAGTAGTCCAGCATTGAGCGGGAGCTCCTACGAGCAGTACTTC
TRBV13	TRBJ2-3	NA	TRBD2	CASSLETSGSDTQYF	TGTGCCAGCAGCTTAGAGACTAGCGGGAGCGATACGCAGTATTTT
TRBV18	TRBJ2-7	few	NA	CASSGGQSFSYEQYF	TGTGCCAGCTCAGGAGGACAGTCCTTCTCCTACGAGCAGTACTTC
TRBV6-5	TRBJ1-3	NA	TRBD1	CASSYGSGGRYTIYF	TGTGCCAGCAGTTACGGGTCAGGGGGACGATACACCATATATTTT
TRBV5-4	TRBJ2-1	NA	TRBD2	CASRRGLAGDSYNEQFF	TGTGCCAGCAGGCGGGGACTAGCGGGAGACTCCTACAATGAGCAGTTCTTC
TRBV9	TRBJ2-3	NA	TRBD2	CASSVAPGGDYTQYF	TGTGCCAGCAGCGTAGCTCCGGGAGGAGACTATACGCAGTATTTT
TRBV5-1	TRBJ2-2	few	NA	CASSLESGLLGGELFF	TGCGCCAGCAGCTTGGAGTCGGGACTCCTAGGCGGGGAGCTGTTTTTT